These 27 T cell receptor beta chains originate from one sample sequenced in a study of breast tumors, draining lymph nodes, adjacent tissues. TCRdb recomputed calls from the multiplex PCR reads with MiXCR, one row per CDR3 protein. The repertoire holds more than 250,000 distinct CDR3 sequences, with around 31% as singletons. The lymph nodes were axillary draining lymph nodes from breast cancer patients. Sequencing used axillary lymph node tissue. The receptors stem from a female donor with breast cancer. Some clones in this sample may be carry-over from other donors' samples.

This clonotype was picked up many times. This chain joins TRBV4-1 and TRBJ2-1; D possibly corresponds to TRBD1 (5 bases). There are 15 residues in the CDR3. CDR1 is MGHRA and CDR2 is YSYEKL in the germline V gene. Trimming stripped 2 bases from V and 8 bases from J, with 16 bases between. The CDR3 nucleotides are TGCGCCAGCAGCCAATCGATCAGGGCCCGGTATGAGCAGTTCTTC. This gives the protein CASSQSIRARYEQFF.

As for this clonotype: A single base separates this from a much larger clone, so it may be a read error. The genes are TRBV30 and TRBJ1-2; D ambiguous. The CDR3 is made up of 13 amino acids. Trimming shortened V by 3 bases and J by 7 bases, and 15 bases separated the two germline ends. The V gene's germline CDR1 is GTSNPN and CDR2 SVGIG (reference sequence). CDR3 sequence (DNA): TGTGCCTGGAGGGTAAGTAGGGTGACTGGCTACACCTTC. It is translated as CAWRVSRVTGYTF.

The sample holds many counts of this clonotype. The chain joins TRBV5-1 to TRBJ2-7; 7 nucleotides match TRBD2. The J segment lost 0 bases and the V segment lost 5 bases, leaving 17 bases of the junction unmatched. This CDR3 has 18 amino acids. From germline, CDR1 is SGHRS and CDR2 YFSETQ. The CDR3 region is CASRTSLGHTGGSYEQYF. Here the CDR3 DNA reads TGCGCCAGCAGGACGTCGTTGGGCCACACGGGGGGCTCCTACGAGCAGTACTTC.

J is TRBJ1-2 and V is TRBV6-2 or TRBV6-3, with 8 positions matching TRBD1. V lost 5 bases and J lost 8; bases outside the gene matches: 19. The CDR3 is 17 amino acids. Germline V gene data show CDR1 as MNHEY and CDR2 as SVGEGT. Written as DNA, the CDR3 is TGTGCCAGCAGTCACGCTCCCGGACAGGGCCGTCCGGAGGGCTACACCTTC. Its protein is CASSHAPGQGRPEGYTF.

In its sample, this clonotype was seen many times. This sequence joins TRBV4-1 and TRBJ1-2, with 7 bases aligning to TRBD1. The germline CDR1 and CDR2 sequences are MGHRA and YSYEKL. V trimming: 3 bases; J trimming: 0 bases; junction bases outside the gene matches: 7. The length of the CDR3 is 16 residues. The CDR3 spells CASSHRDREANYGYTF. CDR3 DNA: TGCGCCAGCAGCCACCGAGACAGGGAAGCTAACTATGGCTACACCTTC.

A single count supports this clonotype. Relative to the germline gene, one junction end is altered; a read error may explain this. V usage is TRBV25-1 and J usage is TRBJ2-5, with D possibly being TRBD1 or TRBD2 (5 bases each). The CDR3 loop spans 15 amino acids. Germline CDR1 MGHDK, CDR2 SYGVNS. CDR3 nucleotide sequence: TGTGCCAGCTCACCCCGGCAGGGAAGGGGAGAGACCCAGCACTTC. Its translation is CASSPRQGRGETQHF.

This clonotype was picked up many times. The rearrangement uses TRBV7-9 and TRBJ2-5; the match to TRBD1 covers 7 bases. Looked up from germline, CDR1 is SEHNR and CDR2 is FQNEAQ (reference sequence). The junction had 3 bases not matched to a gene; V was cut back by 4 bases and J by 1 base. The CDR3 extends over 14 amino acids. The CDR3 reads CASSWGTVQETQYF. The CDR3 region has the DNA TGTGCCAGCAGCTGGGGGACAGTCCAAGAGACCCAGTACTTC.

This clonotype was seen ten or more times. This chain joins TRBV7-9 and TRBJ2-3; 9 bases align to TRBD2. CDR1 and CDR2 (germline): SEHNR, FQNEAQ (reference sequence). This CDR3 has 17 amino acids. Germline trimming cut 5 bases from V and 4 bases from J; bases unmatched to any gene: 13. CDR3 sequence (DNA): TGTGCCAGCAGCGACAGCGGTAGCGGGAGAAGCTCAGATACGCAGTATTTT. This gives the protein CASSDSGSGRSSDTQYF.

On this clonotype itself: A clone one base away is much larger, so this may be a read error. The CDR3 protein is CASRARATEEEQYF. The DNA for the CDR3 is TGTGCCAGCAGGGCCAGGGCGACGGAGGAGGAGCAGTACTTC. The chain couples TRBV6-1 to TRBJ2-7, with D perhaps TRBD1 or TRBD2 (5 bases each). The V end was cut by 6 bases, the J end by 7 bases, with 19 bases between. In germline, CDR1 is MNHNS, CDR2 SASEGT. The CDR3 is made up of 14 amino acids.

There are many counts of this clonotype. Relative to the germline gene, one junction end is altered; a read error may explain this. V usage is TRBV6-6 and J usage is TRBJ2-2; TRBD2 agrees at 10 bases. Germline values: CDR1 MNHNY, CDR2 SVGAGI (reference sequence). The CDR3 covers 16 residues. CDR3 residues: CASSSPGLAKTGELFF. CDR3 sequence (DNA): TGTGCCAGCAGTTCACCGGGACTAGCGAAAACCGGGGAGCTGTTTTTT.

Ten or more counts support this clonotype. The chain recombines TRBV18 with TRBJ2-5, with D unresolved. CDR1 and CDR2 (germline): KGHSH, LQKENI. This CDR3 is built from 13 residues. The V end was cut by 3 bases, the J end by 5 bases, with 10 bases between. CDR3: CASSPVTVETQYF. In DNA form, the CDR3 reads TGTGCCAGCTCACCGGTGACTGTCGAGACCCAGTACTTC.

With regard to this clonotype: A read error may explain this, as a much larger clone is one base away. The CDR3 carries no conserved terminal phenylalanine or tryptophan, so it likely arises from a read error. J is TRBJ1-5 and V is TRBV12-3 or TRBV12-4; 7 nucleotides agree with TRBD1. This CDR3 comprises 17 residues. V trimming: 0 bases; J trimming: 4 bases; junction bases outside the gene matches: 9. CDR3 nucleotide sequence: TGTGCCAGCAGTTTAGCGCTAGGCAGGGGGTATAATCAGCCCCAGCATCTT. Translation gives CASSLALGRGYNQPQHL.

This clonotype was seen ten or more times. The J gene is TRBJ2-7, the V gene TRBV2; 13 bases fit TRBD2. The CDR3 extends over 16 amino acids. Germline lookup yields CDR1 SNHLY and CDR2 FYNNEI. J lost 2 bases, V lost 5 bases, and 6 bases had no gene match. The CDR3 region is CASSPRLAGGTYEQYF. The CDR3 DNA follows: TGTGCCAGCAGTCCCCGACTAGCGGGAGGAACCTACGAGCAGTACTTC.

V and J are TRBV11-2 and TRBJ1-2; a weak D match, TRBD1 (6 bases). CDR1 and CDR2 from the germline V gene are SGHAT and FQNNGV. Trimming left V 4 bases short and J 4 bases short, with 19 bases between. The CDR3 sequence is 16 residues long. Here the CDR3 reads CASSWTAHGGSYGYTF. DNA of the CDR3: TGTGCCAGCAGCTGGACAGCCCACGGGGGATCCTATGGCTACACCTTC.

This clonotype was counted only a few times. The junction departs from germline at one end; a sequencing error may be responsible. The chain combines TRBV6-5 with TRBJ1-5; D gene ambiguous. The CDR3 runs 13 residues. Germline V gene lookup returns CDR1 MNHEY and CDR2 SVGAGI. CDR3 in amino acids: CASSHSRHQPQHF. Here the CDR3 DNA reads TGTGCCAGCAGTCACTCCCGGCATCAGCCCCAGCATTTT.

This clonotype was counted at least ten times. The rearrangement uses TRBV7-2 and TRBJ1-2; possible D gene TRBD1, 5 bases. The germline V gene has CDR1 SGHTA and CDR2 FQGNSA. This CDR3 has 17 amino acids. V lost 5 bases to trimming and J lost 2 bases, with 21 bases between them. CDR3 nucleotides: TGTGCCAGCAGCCCTCAAGCAGGGACTGTAGTAAACTATGGCTACACCTTC. Amino acid sequence: CASSPQAGTVVNYGYTF.

This clonotype was recorded at least ten times. This chain joins TRBV9 and TRBJ2-3; D gene uncertain. V lost 0 bases to trimming and J lost 1 base, with 3 bases between them. Germline V CDR1 and CDR2: SGDLS, YYNGEE. This CDR3 comprises 13 residues. The DNA for the CDR3 is TGTGCCAGCAGCGTAGGTGGCACAGATACGCAGTATTTT. As protein: CASSVGGTDTQYF.

The rearrangement links TRBV13 to TRBJ1-2; D might be TRBD1 (5 bases). There are 16 residues in the CDR3. Trimming took 3 bases from V and 0 from J, leaving 14 bases between them. Germline lookup yields CDR1 PRHDT and CDR2 FYEKMQ (reference sequence). CDR3 loop: CASSFQGSITNYGYTF. DNA for the CDR3: TGTGCCAGCAGCTTTCAGGGTTCGATTACTAACTATGGCTACACCTTC.

The count of this clonotype is one. The V and J genes are TRBV2 and TRBJ1-2; TRBD1 might be the D (6 bases). This CDR3 has 16 amino acids. V lost 6 bases, J lost 5 bases, and 22 bases lay in between. CDR1 and CDR2 (germline): SNHLY, FYNNEI. Here the CDR3 DNA reads TGTGCCAGCAGACTCTATCCGGGACAACGGAAGTATGGCTACACCTTC. Translating gives CASRLYPGQRKYGYTF.

With respect to this clonotype: A much larger clonotype is one base distant, so this may be a read error. The CDR3 loop is CASSRMRGTGELFF. DNA for the CDR3: TGTGCCAGCAGCCGAATGAGGGGCACCGGGGAGCTGTTTTTT. The V call is TRBV6-1, the J call TRBJ2-2; D possibly matches TRBD1 or TRBD2 (5 bases each). The CDR3 is 14 amino acids. CDR1 is MNHNS, CDR2 SASEGT, per germline. V lost 6 bases, J lost 4 bases, and 12 bases lay in between.

This clonotype was seen repeatedly, ten times or more. The chain employs TRBV5-1 and TRBJ2-1; 7 bases fit TRBD2. The J segment lost 0 bases and the V segment lost 7 bases, leaving 7 bases of the junction unmatched. This CDR3 comprises 15 residues. Germline V gene sequence: CDR1 SGHRS, CDR2 YFSETQ. Here the CDR3 reads CASGTSDSSYNEQFF. The CDR3 DNA sequence: TGCGCCAGCGGTACTAGCGACAGCTCCTACAATGAGCAGTTCTTC.

This clonotype was observed at least ten times. This chain links TRBV20-1 with TRBJ2-1; 8 bases are shared with TRBD2. This CDR3 has 13 residues. The V gene's germline CDR1 is DFQATT and CDR2 SNEGSKA (reference sequence). J gave up 4 bases and V 7 bases, and 6 bases lay outside the gene matches. The CDR3 nucleotides read TGCAGTGTCCGACTAGCGCCTTACAATGAGCAGTTCTTC. Its protein is CSVRLAPYNEQFF.

The chain couples TRBV18 to TRBJ2-5; D not certain. V dropped 4 bases and J dropped 3 bases, with 12 bases sitting between them. The CDR3 spans 14 residues. The germline gives CDR1 KGHSH, CDR2 LQKENI. CDR3 protein: CASSHGKREETQYF. CDR3 bases: TGTGCCAGCTCACACGGAAAACGGGAAGAGACCCAGTACTTC.

This clonotype was found many times. This chain uses TRBV5-1 with TRBJ2-3; D is possibly TRBD2 (6 bases). The ends were cut back, 6 bases at V and 2 bases at J, with 13 bases in the middle. Per the germline V gene, CDR1 is SGHRS and CDR2 is YFSETQ. CDR3 length: 14 residues. DNA of the CDR3: TGCGCCAGCAACCCTGGAGGGGTCACAGATACGCAGTATTTT. Amino acid sequence: CASNPGGVTDTQYF.

The CDR3 nucleotides read TGTGCCAGCAGCTTAGCTCGGCTAGCGGGAGATAATGAGCAGTTCTTC. Its translation is CASSLARLAGDNEQFF. V gene TRBV11-1 combines with J gene TRBJ2-1, with TRBD2 matching over 10 bases. The V gene end was trimmed by 0 bases and the J gene end by 7 bases; junction bases not matched to a gene: 6. The germline CDR1 and CDR2 sequences are SGHAT and FQDESV (reference sequence). The CDR3 length is 16 residues.

With respect to this clonotype: It may be a read error: a sequence one base away is much more abundant. The chain carries TRBV6-1 and TRBJ2-3; maybe TRBD2 (6 bases). Germline lookup yields CDR1 MNHNS and CDR2 SASEGT. Trimming pared 7 bases from V and 4 bases from J, leaving 21 bases between. There are 16 residues in the CDR3. CDR3 coding DNA: TGTGCCAGCACCCTAAGGCTGGGGGGAGGCGCAGATACGCAGTATTTT. Translated, it gives CASTLRLGGGADTQYF.

Many counts were recorded for this clonotype. The rearrangement joins TRBV5-6 to TRBJ2-7; 8 positions agree with TRBD2. V shed 4 bases and J 7 bases; nucleotides not matched to a gene: 4. The CDR3 has 12 amino acids. Germline values: CDR1 SGHDT, CDR2 YYEEEE. CDR3 sequence reads: CASSRTSWEQYF. As DNA, the CDR3 is TGTGCCAGCAGCCGGACTAGCTGGGAGCAGTACTTC.